Given below is one TCR beta chain in context. Antigen: not known. The CDR3 extends over 13 amino acids. Germline CDR1 reads SGHAT; CDR2 reads FQNNGV. Trimming left V 3 bases short and J 4 bases short, with 9 bases between. This sample was taken from a study of somatic mutations in cytotoxic T cells in rheumatoid arthritis. At the level of the study: Using a FACSAria II or Sony SH800, a portion of the V beta antibody-stained T-cell populations were flow-sorted at nearly 100% purity, and among those populations were V beta1+ cells that were then sequenced for TCRB. Study-wide results and limits: The CD8+ clonality of rheumatoid arthritis patients increased with age, whereas that of healthy controls did not. Per patient, the largest CD8+ clone was found to exceed 20% of CD8+ cells in about an eighth of the roughly 65 cases.

Profiled with immunoSEQ multiplex PCR; TCRdb holds only in-frame clones, not every one. This table holds some 20,000 clones, 86% found once. The gene calls are TRBV11-2 and TRBJ1-2; no clear D. Sequenced input: CD8+ T cells sorted from blood. The sequence came from a woman aged 45 to 65 in good health. The CDR3 protein is CASSFEVSYGYTF. The DNA for the CDR3 is TGTGCCAGCAGCTTTGAAGTATCCTATGGCTACACCTTC.